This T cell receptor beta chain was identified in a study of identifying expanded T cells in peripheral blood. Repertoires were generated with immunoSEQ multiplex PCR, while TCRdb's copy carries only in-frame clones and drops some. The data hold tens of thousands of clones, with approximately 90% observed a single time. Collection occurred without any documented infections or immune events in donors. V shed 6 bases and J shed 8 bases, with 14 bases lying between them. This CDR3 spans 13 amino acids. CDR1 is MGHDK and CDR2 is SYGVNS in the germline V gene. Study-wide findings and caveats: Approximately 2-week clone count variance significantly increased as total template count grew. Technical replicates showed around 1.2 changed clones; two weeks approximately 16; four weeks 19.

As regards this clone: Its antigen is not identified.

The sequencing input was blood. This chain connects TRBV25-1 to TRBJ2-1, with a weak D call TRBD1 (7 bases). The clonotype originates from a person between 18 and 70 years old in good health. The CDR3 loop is CASREGARDEQFF. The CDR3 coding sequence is TGTGCCAGCAGGGAGGGGGCAAGGGATGAGCAGTTCTTC.